The clone carrying this TCR beta chain has ten or more counts. These data originate in a study of glioma-infiltrating T cells. The iRepertoire nested amplicon-rescue multiplex PCR amplified TCR alpha and beta CDR3s from RNA. TCRdb analysed the multiplex PCR reads with MiXCR anew, one entry per CDR3 protein. Of over 100,000 distinct CDR3 sequences in the sample, around 25% were seen once. The CDR3 contains 12 residues. Germline lookup yields CDR1 SQVTM and CDR2 ANQGSEA. Trimming took off 5 bases at V and 2 bases at J, with 10 bases between the two ends. The sequenced sample was glioma tissue, nonneoplastic brain tissue, or PBMCs (not recorded which). V and J are TRBV29-1 and TRBJ2-7; the D is unclear. The receptor comes from a human donor with low-grade glioma or glioblastoma, undergoing nonglioma brain surgery, or in good health (not recorded which). The CDR3 loop reads CSVLLAAYEQYF. DNA of the CDR3: TGCAGCGTTCTGTTGGCCGCCTACGAGCAGTACTTC.